These 19 T cell receptor beta chains share one sample of origin, sequenced in a study of long-term antiretroviral therapy in people with HIV (dated by TCRdb to between 2021 and 2023). The immunoSEQ hsTCRB v3.0 assay was used at survey level resolution to sequence the TRB variable region. TCRdb re-hosts the immuneACCESS table, in-frame sequences only. Its copies lack some clones; in the studies checked, an unresolved V gene accounts for under half of them, and the cause for the rest is not known. In all, the sample holds some 27,000 clones, and around 82% of those were seen once. Just under 8.5% of the sample is held by the ten biggest clonotypes. Sequencing was performed on unsorted PBMCs, taken 3 years after starting antiretroviral therapy. Receptor source: a man aged 40-49 years with HIV.

The gene calls are TRBV27 and TRBJ2-7; the D call may be TRBD1 or TRBD2 (5 bases each). The germline V gene encodes CDR1 MNHEY and CDR2 SMNVEV (reference sequence). The CDR3 runs to 14 residues. Trimming took off 1 base at V and 6 bases at J, with 13 bases between the two ends. For the CDR3, the DNA is TGTGCCAGCAGTTTATGGGGGAACCAGGGCGAGCAGTACTTC. Amino acids: CASSLWGNQGEQYF.

V usage is TRBV6-5 and J usage is TRBJ1-2; D is uncertain. This CDR3 is built from 13 residues. Trimming took off 6 bases at V and 4 bases at J, with 12 bases between the two ends. CDR1 is MNHEY and CDR2 is SVGAGI in the germline V gene. The CDR3 DNA reads TGTGCCAGCAGCCGACTGTTACTCTATGGCTACACCTTC. Encoded protein: CASSRLLLYGYTF.

This clone showed up just a few times. The chain uses TRBV7-9 and TRBJ1-3; D is unresolved. In germline, CDR1 is SEHNR, CDR2 FQNEAQ (reference sequence). The CDR3 is 17 amino acids. The ends were cut back, 4 bases at V and 1 base at J, with 17 bases in the middle. CDR3 sequence (DNA): TGTGCCAGCAGCTCCCAAATTTCAGCGGATTCTGGAAACACCATATATTTT. Residues: CASSSQISADSGNTIYF. The complete variable domain, with remaining parts taken from reference TRBV7-9 and TRBJ1-3, reads DTGVSQNPRHKITKRGQNVTFRCDPISEHNRLYWYRQTLGQGPEFLTYFQNEAQLEKSRLLSDRFSAERPKGSFSTLEIQRTEQGDSAMYLCASSSQISADSGNTIYFGEGSWLTVV.

The V gene is TRBV30, the J gene TRBJ2-7, with unresolved D. The CDR3 is 18 residues long. V lost 1 base to trimming and J lost 0 bases, with 22 bases between them. CDR1 GTSNPN and CDR2 SVGIG come from the germline V gene (reference sequence). CDR3 loop: CAWSAPGYNGVYSYEQYF. CDR3 sequence (DNA): TGTGCCTGGAGTGCCCCCGGGTATAACGGCGTTTACTCCTACGAGCAGTACTTC.

This chain connects TRBV6-6 to TRBJ2-3, with 13 bases matching TRBD2. With V trimmed by 6 bases and J by 5 bases, 5 bases remained unmatched. This CDR3 spans 15 amino acids. Germline-derived CDR1 and CDR2 are MNHNY and SVGAGI (reference sequence). In nucleotides, the CDR3 is TGTGCCAGCAGACGGACTAGCGGGGGTAGAGATACGCAGTATTTT. Translation: CASRRTSGGRDTQYF.

The gene calls are TRBV7-3 and TRBJ2-1; possible D gene TRBD2, 6 bases. V lost 4 bases, J lost 1 base, and 8 bases lay in between. This CDR3 is built from 14 residues. The germline gives CDR1 SGHTA, CDR2 FQGTGA. The CDR3 coding sequence is TGTGCCAGCAGCTCGGGACTTTCCTACAATGAGCAGTTCTTC. As protein: CASSSGLSYNEQFF.

The chain recombines TRBV4-1 with TRBJ2-7; 8 nucleotides align to TRBD1. Losses at the gene ends were 3 bases for V and 2 bases for J; bases not matched to a gene: 6. Germline CDR1 and CDR2: MGHRA and YSYEKL. This CDR3 contains 15 residues. CDR3 sequence reads: CASSHGDRRPYEQYF. CDR3 bases: TGCGCCAGCAGCCACGGGGACAGGAGACCCTACGAGCAGTACTTC.

The rearrangement uses TRBV20-1 and TRBJ1-2; weak D call: TRBD1 (5 bases). CDR3 length: 11 residues. The germline CDR1 and CDR2 sequences are DFQATT and SNEGSKA (reference sequence). V lost 6 bases, J lost 9 bases, and 14 bases lay in between. The chain's CDR3 is CSAWDGLRYTF. The DNA for the CDR3 is TGCAGTGCCTGGGACGGCCTGCGCTACACCTTC.

CDR3 sequence reads: CAISESSRWDGGELFF. For the CDR3, the DNA is TGTGCCATCAGTGAGTCCTCCAGGTGGGATGGCGGGGAGCTGTTTTTT. The V gene is TRBV10-3, the J gene TRBJ2-2; D is unresolved. The CDR3 is 16 amino acids. Trimming left V 0 bases short and J 7 bases short, with 15 bases between. The germline gives CDR1 ENHRY, CDR2 SYGVKD.

The chain carries TRBV5-1 and TRBJ1-1; weak D call: TRBD1 (5 bases). V was trimmed by 5 bases and J by 11 bases, leaving 16 bases between them. The CDR3 consists of 12 residues. The germline V gene encodes CDR1 SGHRS and CDR2 YFSETQ. This chain's CDR3 is CASRYNQGSAFF. The DNA of the CDR3 is TGCGCCAGCAGATATAACCAGGGATCTGCTTTCTTT. The full variable domain, rest sourced from reference TRBV5-1 and TRBJ1-1, is KAGVTQTPRYLIKTRGQQVTLSCSPISGHRSVSWYQQTPGQGLQFLFEYFSETQRNKGNFPGRFSGRQFSNSRSEMNVSTLELGDSALYLCASRYNQGSAFFGQGTRLTVV.

V and J are TRBV10-3 and TRBJ1-1; the match to TRBD1 covers 9 bases. The CDR3 runs to 19 residues. Germline V gene lookup returns CDR1 ENHRY and CDR2 SYGVKD. V dropped 0 bases and J dropped 1; count of bases not matched to a gene: 12. Here the CDR3 reads CAISESALRQQGANTEAFF. DNA of the CDR3: TGTGCCATCAGTGAGTCTGCCCTCCGACAACAGGGGGCGAACACTGAAGCTTTCTTT.

This clone was seen a single time. J is TRBJ2-7 and V is TRBV27; D unclear. The CDR3 covers 13 residues. V was shortened by 0 bases and J by 7 bases, with 10 bases between the two germline ends. CDR1 MNHEY and CDR2 SMNVEV come from the germline V gene (reference sequence). The CDR3 DNA reads as TGTGCCAGCAGTTTATCCCGCCGGAATGAGCAGTACTTC. Translating it yields CASSLSRRNEQYF.

This clone turned up a few times. V is TRBV7-6 and J is TRBJ2-7; 10 bases agree with TRBD1. Germline V gives CDR1 SGHVS, CDR2 FNYEAQ. The V segment lost 5 bases and the J segment 2 bases; nucleotides outside the gene matches: 6. The CDR3 runs to 15 residues. CDR3 region: CASSRGTGETYEQYF. The CDR3 nucleotides are TGTGCCAGCAGCCGAGGGACAGGGGAGACCTACGAGCAGTACTTC. Complete variable domain (other parts from reference TRBV7-6 and TRBJ2-7): GAGVSQSPRYKVTKRGQDVALRCDPISGHVSLYWYRQALGQGPEFLTYFNYEAQQDKSGLPNDRFSAERPEGSISTLTIQRTEQRDSAMYRCASSRGTGETYEQYFGPGTRLTVT.

The chain uses TRBV15 and TRBJ1-3; weak D call: TRBD1 (5 bases). V dropped 5 bases and J dropped 1 base, with 12 bases sitting between them. The CDR3 runs 15 residues. The germline V gene encodes CDR1 LNHNV and CDR2 YYDKDF (reference sequence). CDR3 nucleotides: TGTGCCACCAGCCCAGCCCCAGGGTCTGGAAACACCATATATTTT. Protein sequence: CATSPAPGSGNTIYF. Variable domain in full (rest from reference TRBV15 and TRBJ1-3): DAMVIQNPRYQVTQFGKPVTLSCSQTLNHNVMYWYQQKSSQAPKLLFHYYDKDFNNEADTPDNFQSRRPNTSFCFLDIRSPGLGDTAMYLCATSPAPGSGNTIYFGEGSWLTVV.

V is TRBV14 and J is TRBJ2-1; unclear D gene. V lost 2 bases and J 9 bases, leaving 17 bases between the germline ends. This CDR3 spans 15 amino acids. Per the germline V gene, CDR1 is SGHDN and CDR2 is FVKESK. CDR3 amino acids: CASSQSFGDFGEQFF. In DNA form, the CDR3 reads TGTGCCAGCAGCCAATCTTTCGGAGATTTTGGTGAGCAGTTCTTC.

The rearrangement links TRBV6-5 to TRBJ1-1; no definite D call. The CDR3 is 14 residues long. V was shortened by 5 bases and J by 1 base, with 11 bases between the two germline ends. Germline V gene data show CDR1 as MNHEY and CDR2 as SVGAGI. The CDR3 reads CASSERHGNTEAFF. In DNA form, the CDR3 reads TGTGCCAGCAGTGAACGGCACGGGAACACTGAAGCTTTCTTT.

The V call is TRBV7-9, the J call TRBJ1-2; D is uncertain. The CDR3 has 14 amino acids. The ends were cut back, 3 bases at V and 4 bases at J, with 12 bases in the middle. Germline V lookup: CDR1 SEHNR, CDR2 FQNEAQ (reference sequence). CDR3 nucleotides: TGTGCCAGCAGCTTCGGATCTAATATCTATGGCTACACCTTC. It is translated as CASSFGSNIYGYTF.

The chain couples TRBV19 to TRBJ1-5; 8 bases line up with TRBD1. The CDR3 runs 16 residues. With 3 bases clipped from V and 5 bases from J, the junction kept 9 bases outside the gene matches. CDR1 is LNHDA and CDR2 is SQIVND in the germline V gene (reference sequence). In DNA, the CDR3 is TGTGCCAGTAGTATCGGTGGGGGACAGGTCTATCAGCCCCAGCATTTT. As protein: CASSIGGGQVYQPQHF.

The chain has TRBV9 and TRBJ2-5, with a weak D call TRBD2 (6 bases). The germline V and J ends were trimmed by 3 bases and 9 bases, with 18 bases remaining between them. Germline V CDR1 and CDR2: SGDLS, YYNGEE. The CDR3 is 14 amino acids. The CDR3 DNA is TGTGCCAGCAGCGGAGTAGGCGGGATGTCGGCCCAGTACTTC. Protein sequence: CASSGVGGMSAQYF.